Listed below are T cell receptor beta chains from one sample, sequenced in a study of regulatory T cells in long-lasting Graves disease. TCRdb fed the multiplex PCR reads into MiXCR, producing one record per CDR3 protein. The sample lists fewer than 550,000 distinct CDR3 sequences; approximately 21% were seen once. The specimen was peripheral blood mononuclear cells (PBMCs), collected when the disease was refractory, from a patient treated with antithyroid drugs. The source of these receptors is a female donor with Graves disease. Both conserved end residues are part of each CDR3. Each record gives: CDR3 DNA, CDR3 protein, J gene, D gene, clone size, V gene. A D gene is named only where the DNA matches it firmly. Rows may omit the clone size; those that give it use once, few, many or a size class.

DNA: TGTGCCAGCAGCCCTCTCAGGGACCCCGCGTACTATCAGCCCCAGCATTTT; CDR3: CASSPLRDPAYYQPQHF; J: TRBJ1-5; D: .; size: few; V: TRBV6-1
DNA: TGTGCCAGCACTATACGTTGGGCAGGGCCTAATGGCTACACCTTC; CDR3: CASTIRWAGPNGYTF; J: TRBJ1-2; D: .; size: many; V: TRBV28
DNA: TGTGCCACCAGTGAATCGGGCGCGCACGGGGTTCGGCCCCAGCATTTT; CDR3: CATSESGAHGVRPQHF; J: TRBJ1-5; D: .; size: many; V: TRBV24-1
DNA: TGTGCCAGCAGTTTACCAAGGAACTACGAGCAGTACTTC; CDR3: CASSLPRNYEQYF; J: TRBJ2-7; D: .; size: many; V: TRBV28
DNA: TGTGCCAGCAGTTTCGGGACAGGGGGTCAGGAGACCCAGTACTTC; CDR3: CASSFGTGGQETQYF; J: TRBJ2-5; D: TRBD1; size: .; V: TRBV27
DNA: TGCAGTGCTAGAGATCGAAAACGGACAGGTCCGTTCCAAGCTTTCTTT; CDR3: CSARDRKRTGPFQAFF; J: TRBJ1-1; D: TRBD1; size: few; V: TRBV20-1
DNA: TGTGCCAGCAGCTTTTTCGGGACAGGGCGTCATTCACCCCTCCACTTT; CDR3: CASSFFGTGRHSPLHF; J: TRBJ1-6; D: TRBD1; size: many; V: TRBV11-2
DNA: TGTGCCAGCAGCTTAGTTTCATCTAGTAATATAGGGGAGCTGTTTTTT; CDR3: CASSLVSSSNIGELFF; J: TRBJ2-2; D: .; size: .; V: TRBV7-2
DNA: TGCAGTGCTAGAGATACCATAGGGAGGGGAACGAACACTGAAGCTTTCTTT; CDR3: CSARDTIGRGTNTEAFF; J: TRBJ1-1; D: .; size: many; V: TRBV20-1
DNA: TGTGCCAGCAGCCCCCTGGGCCTAGATTCACCCCTCCACTTT; CDR3: CASSPLGLDSPLHF; J: TRBJ1-6; D: .; size: .; V: TRBV7-2
DNA: TGCGCCAGCAGATCCGGGACAGGATCAATTGAGCAGTTCTTC; CDR3: CASRSGTGSIEQFF; J: TRBJ2-1; D: TRBD1; size: .; V: TRBV5-1
DNA: TGTGCCAGCAGCTTAGTAACAGGGTTTCCCTCTGGGGCCAACGTCCTGACTTTC; CDR3: CASSLVTGFPSGANVLTF; J: TRBJ2-6; D: .; size: .; V: TRBV7-9
DNA: TGTGCCAGCAGGAAGGCGGGAAGAGAGACCCAGTACTTC; CDR3: CASRKAGRETQYF; J: TRBJ2-5; D: .; size: many; V: TRBV6-1
DNA: TGTGCCAGCAGTCCCGAGATTCTCGTCTTGGGACTTGTCGGCGAGCAGTACTTC; CDR3: CASSPEILVLGLVGEQYF; J: TRBJ2-7; D: .; size: few; V: TRBV27
DNA: TGTGCCAGCAGTCTGGACAGGGCGGACTATGGCTACACCTTC; CDR3: CASSLDRADYGYTF; J: TRBJ1-2; D: TRBD1; size: many; V: TRBV28
DNA: TGCAGCGTTGAAGGGGCGACAGTTCCTTGGCTAGCGGGAGGGCCAAAAGGGAACCAAGAGACCCAGTACTTC; CDR3: CSVEGATVPWLAGGPKGNQETQYF; J: TRBJ2-5; D: TRBD2; size: .; V: TRBV29-1
DNA: TGTGCCAGCAGGGAGGGGGCAGAAATTCAGCCCCAGCATTTT; CDR3: CASREGAEIQPQHF; J: TRBJ1-5; D: TRBD1; size: .; V: TRBV6-1
DNA: TGTGCCAGCACCCCAGGAGGTCGTCTTTTCCAAATGAACACTGAAGCTTTCTTT; CDR3: CASTPGGRLFQMNTEAFF; J: TRBJ1-1; D: .; size: many; V: TRBV6-1
DNA: TGTGCCAGCAGTTCGGGTCCCCGGTCCACTGAAGCTTTCTTT; CDR3: CASSSGPRSTEAFF; J: TRBJ1-1; D: .; size: many; V: TRBV6-5
DNA: TGTGCCAGTAAGGGACTTCCTGGCAATCAGCCCCAGCATTTT; CDR3: CASKGLPGNQPQHF; J: TRBJ1-5; D: .; size: many; V: TRBV27
DNA: TGTGCCAGCAGCTGGTCTTCCCAGTCCCATGGCTACACCTTC; CDR3: CASSWSSQSHGYTF; J: TRBJ1-2; D: .; size: many; V: TRBV6-1
DNA: TGTGCCAGCTCCCCACGACAGGGAGTCCACGAGCAGTACTTC; CDR3: CASSPRQGVHEQYF; J: TRBJ2-7; D: TRBD1; size: few; V: TRBV27
DNA: TGTGCCGCCCGACAGGGGGTAGGGGATGAGCAGTTCTTC; CDR3: CAARQGVGDEQFF; J: TRBJ2-1; D: TRBD1; size: .; V: TRBV10-3
DNA: TGTGCCAGCAGCGTTGTTAGGACAGGGAACACTGAAGCTTTCTTT; CDR3: CASSVVRTGNTEAFF; J: TRBJ1-1; D: TRBD1; size: .; V: TRBV9
DNA: TGTGCCAGCAGTCCATCGGGGGCAGGTGGCAATCAGCCCCAGCATTTT; CDR3: CASSPSGAGGNQPQHF; J: TRBJ1-5; D: .; size: .; V: TRBV12-3/TRBV12-4
DNA: TGTGCCAGCAGTCCGACCTTAGCGCAAGTAAGGAATGAGCAGTTCTTC; CDR3: CASSPTLAQVRNEQFF; J: TRBJ2-1; D: .; size: few; V: TRBV27
DNA: TGTGCCAGCAGCCGCCGGTCTGGGGAGCTGTTTTTT; CDR3: CASSRRSGELFF; J: TRBJ2-2; D: .; size: many; V: TRBV3-1